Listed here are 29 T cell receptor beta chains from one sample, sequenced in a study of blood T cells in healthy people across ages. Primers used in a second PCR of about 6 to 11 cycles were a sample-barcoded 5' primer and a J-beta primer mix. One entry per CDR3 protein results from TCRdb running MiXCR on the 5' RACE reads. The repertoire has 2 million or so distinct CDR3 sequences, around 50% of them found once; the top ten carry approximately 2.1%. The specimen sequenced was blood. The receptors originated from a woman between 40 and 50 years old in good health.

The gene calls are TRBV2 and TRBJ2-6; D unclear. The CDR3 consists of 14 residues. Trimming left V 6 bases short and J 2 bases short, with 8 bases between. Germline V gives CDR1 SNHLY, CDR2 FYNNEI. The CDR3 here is CASSDMPGANVLTF. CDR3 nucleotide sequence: TGTGCCAGCAGCGATATGCCTGGGGCCAACGTCCTGACTTTC.

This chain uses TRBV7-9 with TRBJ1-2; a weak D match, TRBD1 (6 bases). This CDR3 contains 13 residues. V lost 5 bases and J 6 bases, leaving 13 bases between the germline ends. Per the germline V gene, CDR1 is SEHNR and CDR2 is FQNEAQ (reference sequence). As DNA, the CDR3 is TGTGCCAGCAGCCCGGGGGCCGGGAATGGCTACACCTTC. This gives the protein CASSPGAGNGYTF.

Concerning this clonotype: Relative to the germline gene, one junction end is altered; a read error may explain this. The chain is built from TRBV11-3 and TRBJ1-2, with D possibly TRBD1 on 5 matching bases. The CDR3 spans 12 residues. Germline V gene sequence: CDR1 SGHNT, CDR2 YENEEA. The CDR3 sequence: CAGRQRVYGYTF. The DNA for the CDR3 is TGTGCCGGCAGACAGCGCGTCTATGGCTACACCTTC.

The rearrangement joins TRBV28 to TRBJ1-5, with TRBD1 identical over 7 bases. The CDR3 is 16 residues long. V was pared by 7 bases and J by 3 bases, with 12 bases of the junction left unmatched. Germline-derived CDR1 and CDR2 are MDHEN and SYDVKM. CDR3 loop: CASTIAGGGYNQPQHF. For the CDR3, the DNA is TGTGCCAGCACCATAGCAGGAGGGGGCTACAATCAGCCCCAGCATTTT.

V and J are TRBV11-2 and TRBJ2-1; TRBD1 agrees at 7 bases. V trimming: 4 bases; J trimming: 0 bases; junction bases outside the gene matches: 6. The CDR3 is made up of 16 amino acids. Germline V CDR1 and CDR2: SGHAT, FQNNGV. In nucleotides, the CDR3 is TGTGCCAGCAGCTATACAGGGGAAGTCTCCTACAATGAGCAGTTCTTC. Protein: CASSYTGEVSYNEQFF. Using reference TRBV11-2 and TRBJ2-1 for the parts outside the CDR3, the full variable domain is EAGVAQSPRYKIIEKRQSVAFWCNPISGHATLYWYQQILGQGPKLLIQFQNNGVVDDSQLPKDRFSAERLKGVDSTLKIQPAKLEDSAVYLCASSYTGEVSYNEQFFGPGTRLTVL.

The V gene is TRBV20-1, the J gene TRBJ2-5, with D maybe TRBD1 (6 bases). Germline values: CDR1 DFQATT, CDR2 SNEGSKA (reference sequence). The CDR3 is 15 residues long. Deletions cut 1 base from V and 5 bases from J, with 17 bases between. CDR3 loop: CSARAGQGWKETQYF. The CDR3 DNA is TGCAGTGCTAGAGCGGGGCAGGGGTGGAAGGAGACCCAGTACTTC.

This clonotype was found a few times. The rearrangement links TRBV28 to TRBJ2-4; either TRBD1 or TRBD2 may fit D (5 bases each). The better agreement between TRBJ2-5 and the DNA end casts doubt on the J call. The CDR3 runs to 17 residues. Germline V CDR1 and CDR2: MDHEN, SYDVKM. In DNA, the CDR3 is TGTGCCAGCAGTTCGTCCACCGGGACGACCCTCGGAGAGACCCAGTACTTC. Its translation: CASSSSTGTTLGETQYF.

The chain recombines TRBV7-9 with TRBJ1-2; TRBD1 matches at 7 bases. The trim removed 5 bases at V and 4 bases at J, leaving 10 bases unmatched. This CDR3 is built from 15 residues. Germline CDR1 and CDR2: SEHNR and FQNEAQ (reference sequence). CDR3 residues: CASSATGDLSYGYTF. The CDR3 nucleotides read TGTGCCAGCAGCGCCACAGGGGACTTAAGCTATGGCTACACCTTC.

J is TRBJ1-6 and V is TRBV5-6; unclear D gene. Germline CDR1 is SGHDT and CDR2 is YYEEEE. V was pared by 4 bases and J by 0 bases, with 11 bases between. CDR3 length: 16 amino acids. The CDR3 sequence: CASSHDGSSYNSPLHF. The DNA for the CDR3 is TGTGCCAGCAGCCATGACGGAAGCTCCTATAATTCACCCCTCCACTTT. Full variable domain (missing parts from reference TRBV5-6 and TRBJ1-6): DAGVTQSPTHLIKTRGQQVTLRCSPKSGHDTVSWYQQALGQGPQFIFQYYEEEERQRGNFPDRFSGHQFPNYSSELNVNALLLGDSALYLCASSHDGSSYNSPLHFGNGTRLTVT.

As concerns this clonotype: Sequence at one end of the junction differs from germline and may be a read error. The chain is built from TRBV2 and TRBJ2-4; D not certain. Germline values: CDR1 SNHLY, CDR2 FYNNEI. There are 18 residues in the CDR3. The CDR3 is CAGSEALRTGIAKNIQYF. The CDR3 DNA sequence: TGTGCCGGCAGTGAAGCGCTTAGAACGGGCATAGCCAAAAACATTCAGTACTTC.

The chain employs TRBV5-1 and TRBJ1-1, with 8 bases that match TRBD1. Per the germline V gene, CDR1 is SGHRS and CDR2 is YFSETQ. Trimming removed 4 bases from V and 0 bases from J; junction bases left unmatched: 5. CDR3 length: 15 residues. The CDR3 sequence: CASSHGQGLNTEAFF. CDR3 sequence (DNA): TGCGCCAGCAGCCATGGACAGGGACTGAACACTGAAGCTTTCTTT.

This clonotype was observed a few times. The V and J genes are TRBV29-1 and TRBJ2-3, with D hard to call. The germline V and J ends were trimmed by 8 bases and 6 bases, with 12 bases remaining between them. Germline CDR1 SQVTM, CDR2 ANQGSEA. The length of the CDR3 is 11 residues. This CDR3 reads CSSTLGDTQYF. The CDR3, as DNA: TGCAGCTCCACCCTGGGGGATACGCAGTATTTT.

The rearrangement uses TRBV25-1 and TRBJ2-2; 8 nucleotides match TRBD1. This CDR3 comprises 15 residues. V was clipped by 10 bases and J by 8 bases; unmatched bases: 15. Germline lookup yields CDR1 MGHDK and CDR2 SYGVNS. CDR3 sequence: CATRAHQGASGELFF. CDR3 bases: TGTGCCACCCGAGCCCACCAGGGGGCATCAGGGGAGCTGTTTTTT.

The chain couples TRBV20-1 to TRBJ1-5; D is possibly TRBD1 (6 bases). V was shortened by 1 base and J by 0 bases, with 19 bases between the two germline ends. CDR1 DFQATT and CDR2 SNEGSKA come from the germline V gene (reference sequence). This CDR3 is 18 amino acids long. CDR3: CSARGGGTERYSNQPQHF. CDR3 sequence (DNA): TGCAGTGCTAGAGGGGGGGGCACCGAACGCTATAGCAATCAGCCCCAGCATTTT.

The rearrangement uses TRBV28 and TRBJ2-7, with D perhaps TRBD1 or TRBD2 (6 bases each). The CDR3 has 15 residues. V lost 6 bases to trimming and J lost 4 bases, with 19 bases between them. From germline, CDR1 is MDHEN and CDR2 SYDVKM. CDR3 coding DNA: TGTGCCAGCAGCCCATGGAGGGGGGCCACGTACGAGCAGTACTTC. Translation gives CASSPWRGATYEQYF.

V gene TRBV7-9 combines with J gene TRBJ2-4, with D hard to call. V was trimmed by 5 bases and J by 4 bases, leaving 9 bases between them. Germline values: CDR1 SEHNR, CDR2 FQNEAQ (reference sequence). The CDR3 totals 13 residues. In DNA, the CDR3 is TGTGCCAGCAGCGGCATGGTGAAAAACATTCAGTACTTC. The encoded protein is CASSGMVKNIQYF. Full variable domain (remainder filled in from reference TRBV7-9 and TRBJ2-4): DTGVSQNPRHKITKRGQNVTFRCDPISEHNRLYWYRQTLGQGPEFLTYFQNEAQLEKSRLLSDRFSAERPKGSFSTLEIQRTEQGDSAMYLCASSGMVKNIQYFGAGTRLSVL.

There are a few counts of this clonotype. DNA for the CDR3: TGTGCCAGCAACATCGGTCGGGGACAGACAGATACGCAGTATTTT. This codes for CASNIGRGQTDTQYF. The chain carries TRBV27 and TRBJ2-3; 7 bases agree with TRBD1. Trimming cost V 7 bases and J 3 bases; bases outside gene matches: 10. Looked up from germline, CDR1 is MNHEY and CDR2 is SMNVEV (reference sequence). The CDR3 has 15 residues.

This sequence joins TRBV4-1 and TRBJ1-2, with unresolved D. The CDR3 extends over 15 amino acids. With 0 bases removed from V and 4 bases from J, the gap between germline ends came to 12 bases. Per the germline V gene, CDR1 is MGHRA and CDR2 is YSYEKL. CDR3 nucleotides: TGCGCCAGCAGCCAAGATGGACCGGACCGCTATGGCTACACCTTC. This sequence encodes CASSQDGPDRYGYTF.

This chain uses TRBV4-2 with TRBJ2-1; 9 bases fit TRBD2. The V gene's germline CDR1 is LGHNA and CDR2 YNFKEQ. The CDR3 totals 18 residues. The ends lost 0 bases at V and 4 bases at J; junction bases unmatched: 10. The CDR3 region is CASSQEGRLAGVYNEQFF. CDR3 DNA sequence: TGTGCCAGCAGCCAAGAAGGGCGCTTAGCGGGGGTGTACAATGAGCAGTTCTTC.

CDR3 DNA sequence: TGCGCCAGCAGCCAAGATATGTCGCCCACAGATACGCAGTATTTT. Its protein product is CASSQDMSPTDTQYF. V gene TRBV4-3 combines with J gene TRBJ2-3; D is undetermined. V lost 0 bases to trimming and J lost 2 bases, with 9 bases between them. CDR1 and CDR2 from the germline V gene are LGHNA and YSLEER. The CDR3 is 15 amino acids.

CDR3 coding DNA: TGCAGTGCTAGGACGGACAGCTCGTATGGCTACACCTTC. Translation: CSARTDSSYGYTF. The rearrangement links TRBV20-1 to TRBJ1-2, with D perhaps matching TRBD1 (6 bases). Trimming left V 3 bases short and J 5 bases short, with 13 bases between. Germline V lookup: CDR1 DFQATT, CDR2 SNEGSKA (reference sequence). The CDR3 is 13 residues long.

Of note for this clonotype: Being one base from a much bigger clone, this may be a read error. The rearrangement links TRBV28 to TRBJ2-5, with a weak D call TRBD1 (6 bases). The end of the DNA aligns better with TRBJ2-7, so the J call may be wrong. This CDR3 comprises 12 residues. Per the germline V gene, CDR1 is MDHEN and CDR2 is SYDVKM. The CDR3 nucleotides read TGTGCCAGCAGTGGACAGTTCTACGAGCAGTACTTC. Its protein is CASSGQFYEQYF.

CDR3 in DNA: TGTGCCAGCAGCTTTTTGAGACTAGCGGGGGGACGTCGTTCCTACGAGCAGTACTTC. Encoded protein: CASSFLRLAGGRRSYEQYF. The chain is built from TRBV7-8 and TRBJ2-5, with 13 bases fitting TRBD2. The DNA end is a closer match to TRBJ2-7, so the J assignment may be wrong. This CDR3 has 19 amino acids. Germline V gives CDR1 SGHVS, CDR2 FQNEAQ.

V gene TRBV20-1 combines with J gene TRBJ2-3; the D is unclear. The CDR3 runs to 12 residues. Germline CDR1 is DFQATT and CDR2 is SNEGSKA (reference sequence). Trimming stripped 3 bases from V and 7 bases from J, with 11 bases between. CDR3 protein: CSARADHNTQYF. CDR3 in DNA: TGCAGTGCTAGGGCTGACCATAATACGCAGTATTTT.

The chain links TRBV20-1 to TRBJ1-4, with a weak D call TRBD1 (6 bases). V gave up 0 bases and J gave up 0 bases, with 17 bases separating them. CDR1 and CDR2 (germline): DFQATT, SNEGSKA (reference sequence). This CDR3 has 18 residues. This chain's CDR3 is CSARDTWTAHATNEKLFF. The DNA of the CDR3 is TGCAGTGCTAGAGATACGTGGACAGCTCACGCAACTAATGAAAAACTGTTTTTT.

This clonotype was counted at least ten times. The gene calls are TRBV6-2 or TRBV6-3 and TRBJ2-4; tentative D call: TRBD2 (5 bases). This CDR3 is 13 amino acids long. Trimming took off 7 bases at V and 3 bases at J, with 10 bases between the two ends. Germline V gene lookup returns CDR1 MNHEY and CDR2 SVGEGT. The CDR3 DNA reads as TGTGCCAGCACCGGGGTTGGCAAAAACATTCAGTACTTC. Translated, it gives CASTGVGKNIQYF.

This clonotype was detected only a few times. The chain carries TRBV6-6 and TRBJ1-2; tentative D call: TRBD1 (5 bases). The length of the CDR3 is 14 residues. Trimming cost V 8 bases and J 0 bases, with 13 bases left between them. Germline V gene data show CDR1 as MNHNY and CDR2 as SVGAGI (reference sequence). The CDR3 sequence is CASGALQPNYGYTF. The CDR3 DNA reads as TGTGCCAGCGGGGCACTACAGCCTAACTATGGCTACACCTTC.

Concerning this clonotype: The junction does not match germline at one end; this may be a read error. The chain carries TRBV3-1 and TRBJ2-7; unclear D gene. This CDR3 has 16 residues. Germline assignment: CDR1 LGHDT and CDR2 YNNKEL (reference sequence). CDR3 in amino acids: CASSLLRTDGSYELYF. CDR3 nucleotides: TGTGCCAGCAGCCTACTCCGGACGGATGGATCCTACGAGCTGTACTTC.

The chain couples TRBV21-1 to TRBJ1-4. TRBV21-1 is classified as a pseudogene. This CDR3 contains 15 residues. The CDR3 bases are TGTGCCAGCAGCAAACCGGGACGCCCTCGCGGGAAACTGTTTTTT. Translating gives CASSKPGRPRGKLFF.